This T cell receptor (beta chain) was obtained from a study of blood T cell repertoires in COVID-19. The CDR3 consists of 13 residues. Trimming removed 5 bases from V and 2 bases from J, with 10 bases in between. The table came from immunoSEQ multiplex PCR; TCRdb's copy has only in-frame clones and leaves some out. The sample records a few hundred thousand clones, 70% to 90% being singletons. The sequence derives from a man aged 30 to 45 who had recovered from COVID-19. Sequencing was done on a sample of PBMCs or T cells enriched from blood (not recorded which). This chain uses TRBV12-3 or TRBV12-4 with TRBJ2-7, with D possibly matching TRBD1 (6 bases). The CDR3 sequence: CASSRDRPYEQYF. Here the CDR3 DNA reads TGTGCCAGCAGTCGCGACAGGCCCTACGAGCAGTACTTC.